These 29 T cell receptor beta chains originate from one sample sequenced in a study of blood T cell repertoires in COVID-19. Assay used: immunoSEQ multiplex PCR; TCRdb lists only in-frame clones, some missing. The table shows about 200,000 clones, with roughly 82% occurring only once. The sample consisted of PBMCs or T cells enriched from blood (not recorded which). These receptors originate from a woman between 55 and 75 years old with acute COVID-19.

This CDR3 is CASSPAGTAPYEQYF. In DNA, the CDR3 is TGTGCCAGCTCACCAGCCGGGACAGCCCCCTACGAGCAGTACTTC. The chain joins TRBV18 to TRBJ2-7, with 7 positions matching TRBD1. CDR1 and CDR2 (germline): KGHSH, LQKENI. J lost 2 bases, V lost 2 bases, and 6 bases had no gene match. This CDR3 is 15 amino acids long. The full variable domain, its missing parts supplied by reference TRBV18 and TRBJ2-7, is NAGVMQNPRHLVRRRGQEARLRCSPMKGHSHVYWYRQLPEEGLKFMVYLQKENIIDESGMPKERFSAEFPKEGPSILRIQQVVRGDSAAYFCASSPAGTAPYEQYFGPGTRLTVT.

V usage is TRBV7-9 and J usage is TRBJ2-7, with 9 nucleotides matching TRBD1. CDR3 length: 15 residues. Trimming removed 4 bases from V and 2 bases from J; junction bases left unmatched: 6. Germline assignment: CDR1 SEHNR and CDR2 FQNEAQ (reference sequence). The CDR3 coding sequence is TGTGCCAGCAGCTCCCCGGGACAGGGAGCCTACGAGCAGTACTTC. Translated: CASSSPGQGAYEQYF.

The V call is TRBV19, the J call TRBJ1-2, with TRBD1 matching over 7 bases. This CDR3 is built from 13 residues. V lost 7 bases and J lost 4; bases outside the gene matches: 6. Germline V gene lookup returns CDR1 LNHDA and CDR2 SQIVND (reference sequence). The CDR3 nucleotides are TGTGCCAGTACAAGGGACAGCTCCTATGGCTACACCTTC. Its protein is CASTRDSSYGYTF.

This sequence joins TRBV4-3 and TRBJ1-6; the D gene is possibly TRBD1 (5 bases). The CDR3 consists of 16 residues. V dropped 5 bases and J dropped 5 bases, with 16 bases sitting between them. Looked up from germline, CDR1 is LGHNA and CDR2 is YSLEER. DNA for the CDR3: TGCGCCAGCAGCACCGGCGTAGGGGCAGATAATTCACCCCTCCACTTT. Its protein product is CASSTGVGADNSPLHF.

J is TRBJ1-2 and V is TRBV9, with TRBD1 matching 7 bases. The germline V gene encodes CDR1 SGDLS and CDR2 YYNGEE. The junction had 0 bases not matched to a gene; V was cut back by 1 base and J by 0 bases. The CDR3 is made up of 14 amino acids. The CDR3 DNA reads TGTGCCAGCAGCGTACAGGGGGCTAACTATGGCTACACCTTC. It codes for CASSVQGANYGYTF.

V usage is TRBV28 and J usage is TRBJ1-5, with D unclear. The CDR3 runs to 12 residues. Germline CDR1 and CDR2: MDHEN and SYDVKM. Trimming shortened V by 5 bases and J by 9 bases, and 11 bases separated the two germline ends. This chain's CDR3 is CASSGGFGPQHF. The CDR3 region has the DNA TGTGCCAGCAGTGGAGGGTTCGGGCCCCAGCATTTT.

The rearrangement links TRBV7-2 to TRBJ2-7; D is uncertain. CDR1 and CDR2 from the germline V gene are SGHTA and FQGNSA. This CDR3 is 14 amino acids long. V shed 4 bases and J shed 1 base, with 11 bases lying between them. The CDR3: CASSWAANSYEQYV. The CDR3 DNA reads as TGTGCCAGCAGCTGGGCAGCCAATTCCTACGAGCAGTACGTC.

This chain uses TRBV4-1 with TRBJ1-5; D may be TRBD1 (6 bases). Germline CDR1 reads MGHRA; CDR2 reads YSYEKL. The CDR3 consists of 15 residues. The ends were cut back, 3 bases at V and 7 bases at J, with 16 bases in the middle. The CDR3 is CASSHSSGELQPQHF. DNA of the CDR3: TGCGCCAGCAGCCACAGCTCAGGGGAACTGCAGCCCCAGCATTTT.

The chain combines TRBV10-3 with TRBJ1-1; unclear D gene. V was trimmed by 3 bases and J by 4 bases, leaving 9 bases between them. Germline V gene lookup returns CDR1 ENHRY and CDR2 SYGVKD. The CDR3 spans 13 residues. The CDR3 bases are TGTGCCATCAGTGACCTCTATGGCACTGAAGCTTTCTTT. Translating it yields CAISDLYGTEAFF.

The chain has TRBV5-6 and TRBJ1-4; D is uncertain. Germline V gene sequence: CDR1 SGHDT, CDR2 YYEEEE. V dropped 2 bases and J dropped 8 bases, with 10 bases sitting between them. The CDR3 has 13 residues. Written as DNA, the CDR3 is TGTGCCAGCAGCTTCGGGTCTGACGAAAAACTGTTTTTT. Translation: CASSFGSDEKLFF.

The chain is built from TRBV18 and TRBJ1-4, with 9 bases that match TRBD1. Germline lookup yields CDR1 KGHSH and CDR2 LQKENI. The junction had 1 base not matched to a gene; V was cut back by 0 bases and J by 5 bases. The CDR3 runs 15 residues. The CDR3 bases are TGTGCCAGCTCACCACCGGGACAGGGAAATGAAAAACTGTTTTTT. Translating gives CASSPPGQGNEKLFF.

To note about this clone: At the DNA level, this CDR3 is encoded by other sequences in the same sample as well. The chain uses TRBV5-1 and TRBJ1-3; 8 bases match TRBD1. CDR1 is SGHRS, CDR2 YFSETQ, per germline. This CDR3 has 14 residues. V lost 4 bases, J lost 2 bases, and 2 bases stayed unmatched. CDR3 sequence: CASSTDRAGNTIYF. The DNA of the CDR3 is TGCGCCAGCAGCACGGACAGGGCTGGAAACACCATATATTTT.

This chain uses TRBV7-8 with TRBJ2-7, with D maybe TRBD2 (6 bases). Germline values: CDR1 SGHVS, CDR2 FQNEAQ. The V end was cut by 5 bases, the J end by 3 bases, with 14 bases between. The CDR3 has 14 residues. Here the CDR3 reads CASSVRRDFYEQYV. CDR3 nucleotides: TGTGCCAGCAGCGTTCGCCGGGACTTCTACGAGCAGTACGTC.

The rearrangement joins TRBV6-5 to TRBJ1-2; D is possibly TRBD1 (6 bases). Per the germline V gene, CDR1 is MNHEY and CDR2 is SVGAGI. Trimming left V 0 bases short and J 5 bases short, with 13 bases between. This CDR3 is built from 15 residues. For the CDR3, the DNA is TGTGCCAGCAGTTACTCGACTGGGACAAATTATGGCTACACCTTC. This sequence encodes CASSYSTGTNYGYTF.

The chain is built from TRBV27 and TRBJ2-3; D remains unclear. This CDR3 region has 16 residues. Germline V lookup: CDR1 MNHEY, CDR2 SMNVEV (reference sequence). Trimming shortened V by 5 bases and J by 1 base, and 16 bases separated the two germline ends. The CDR3 loop reads CASSPMVVFRTDTQYF. In DNA, the CDR3 is TGTGCCAGCAGTCCTATGGTCGTCTTTCGCACAGATACGCAGTATTTT.

This clone occurred once. The chain carries TRBV24-1 and TRBJ1-1, with 8 nucleotides matching TRBD1. Trimming cost V 3 bases and J 5 bases; bases outside gene matches: 4. Per the germline V gene, CDR1 is KGHDR and CDR2 is SFDVKD. The CDR3 length is 14 residues. This CDR3 is CATSDPTGGTEAFF. DNA for the CDR3: TGTGCCACCAGTGATCCCACAGGGGGGACTGAAGCTTTCTTT.

This chain joins TRBV9 and TRBJ2-2, with 9 bases matching TRBD2. Per the germline V gene, CDR1 is SGDLS and CDR2 is YYNGEE. The J segment lost 5 bases and the V segment lost 4 bases, leaving 12 bases of the junction unmatched. This CDR3 contains 17 residues. The CDR3 reads CASSTQSSGRLTGELFF. Written as DNA, the CDR3 is TGTGCCAGCAGCACCCAGTCCAGCGGGAGGTTAACCGGGGAGCTGTTTTTT.

The J gene is TRBJ1-4, the V gene TRBV7-2; the match to TRBD1 covers 9 bases. The V and J ends lost 1 base and 11 bases, in that order; junction bases with no gene match: 11. CDR1 and CDR2 from the germline V gene are SGHTA and FQGNSA. The CDR3 covers 16 residues. The CDR3 coding sequence is TGTGCCAGCAGCTTAGAGGCCGGGACAGGGTTCCTCAAACTGTTTTTT. This codes for CASSLEAGTGFLKLFF.

The V call is TRBV5-1, the J call TRBJ2-2, with D possibly matching TRBD2 (5 bases). This CDR3 has 15 residues. Germline V gene data show CDR1 as SGHRS and CDR2 as YFSETQ. V dropped 1 base and J dropped 2 bases, with 9 bases sitting between them. CDR3: CASSLSDYNTGELFF. Here the CDR3 DNA reads TGCGCCAGCAGCTTGAGTGACTATAACACCGGGGAGCTGTTTTTT.

This chain links TRBV10-2 with TRBJ1-1; no definite D call. Germline V lookup: CDR1 WSHSY, CDR2 SAAADI. The length of the CDR3 is 13 residues. V lost 6 bases to trimming and J lost 5 bases, with 13 bases between them. The CDR3 loop reads CASRVSTGTEAFF. In DNA, the CDR3 is TGCGCCAGCAGGGTCTCGACGGGGACTGAAGCTTTCTTT.

The V gene is TRBV5-4, the J gene TRBJ2-7, with D possibly TRBD2 on 7 matching bases. This CDR3 has 15 residues. Deletions cut 4 bases from V and 3 bases from J, with 17 bases between. Per germline, CDR1 SGHNT and CDR2 YYREEE (reference sequence). The CDR3 sequence is CASSPGGGSVYEQYF. DNA for the CDR3: TGTGCCAGCAGCCCCGGGGGCGGGAGTGTCTACGAGCAGTACTTC.

This chain connects TRBV24-1 to TRBJ2-3; 8 positions agree with TRBD2. The CDR3 consists of 16 residues. V lost 0 bases, J lost 6 bases, and 7 bases stayed unmatched. Germline V gene lookup returns CDR1 KGHDR and CDR2 SFDVKD. This chain's CDR3 is CATSDLTLAGADTQYF. CDR3 bases: TGTGCCACCAGTGATTTGACCCTAGCGGGTGCGGATACGCAGTATTTT.

V usage is TRBV30 and J usage is TRBJ2-7, with TRBD1 matching over 7 bases. There are 14 residues in the CDR3. The ends lost 6 bases at V and 2 bases at J; junction bases unmatched: 10. Germline V lookup: CDR1 GTSNPN, CDR2 SVGIG (reference sequence). CDR3 nucleotide sequence: TGTGCCTGTATTACCGGGACAGCAACCTACGAGCAGTACTTC. Translating gives CACITGTATYEQYF. The entire variable domain, with the rest obtained from reference TRBV30 and TRBJ2-7, is as follows: SQTIHQWPATLVQPVGSPLSLECTVEGTSNPNLYWYRQAAGRGLQLLFYSVGIGQISSEVPQNLSASRPQDRQFILSSKKLLLSDSGFYLCACITGTATYEQYFGPGTRLTVT.

This sequence joins TRBV9 and TRBJ2-5, with D perhaps matching TRBD2 (6 bases). The CDR3 consists of 16 residues. V lost 3 bases and J lost 4, with 19 bases in between. Germline lookup yields CDR1 SGDLS and CDR2 YYNGEE. The CDR3 DNA reads TGTGCCAGCAGCGGCGGCACTAGGGGAGGTAGAGAGACCCAGTACTTC. It specifies CASSGGTRGGRETQYF.

The CDR3 loop is CASSLRTVNTEAFF. The CDR3 nucleotides read TGCGCCAGCAGCTTGAGGACAGTGAACACTGAAGCTTTCTTT. V is TRBV5-1 and J is TRBJ1-1; maybe TRBD1 (6 bases). Per germline, CDR1 SGHRS and CDR2 YFSETQ. The CDR3 is 14 amino acids. The germline V and J ends were trimmed by 1 base and 0 bases, with 7 bases remaining between them.

The gene calls are TRBV19 and TRBJ2-6, with 8 positions matching TRBD1. This CDR3 comprises 17 residues. V dropped 4 bases and J dropped 0; count of bases not matched to a gene: 5. Germline CDR1 reads LNHDA; CDR2 reads SQIVND (reference sequence). The CDR3 nucleotides are TGTGCCAGTAGTACCGGGACAGGCATCTCTGGGGCCAACGTCCTGACTTTC. This sequence encodes CASSTGTGISGANVLTF. The entire variable domain, with the rest obtained from reference TRBV19 and TRBJ2-6, is as follows: DGGITQSPKYLFRKEGQNVTLSCEQNLNHDAMYWYRQDPGQGLRLIYYSQIVNDFQKGDIAEGYSVSREKKESFPLTVTSAQKNPTAFYLCASSTGTGISGANVLTFGAGSRLTVL.

The gene calls are TRBV4-1 and TRBJ1-6; D perhaps matches TRBD1 (5 bases). Trimming took off 1 base at V and 5 bases at J, with 18 bases between the two ends. Germline V lookup: CDR1 MGHRA, CDR2 YSYEKL. The CDR3 runs 18 residues. The CDR3 coding sequence is TGCGCCAGCAGCCAAGGACGTGGGGCACAAATGGATAATTCACCCCTCCACTTT. Protein: CASSQGRGAQMDNSPLHF.

The chain recombines TRBV5-1 with TRBJ1-2, with TRBD1 matching over 7 bases. With V trimmed by 0 bases and J by 8 bases, 7 bases remained unmatched. CDR1 is SGHRS and CDR2 is YFSETQ in the germline V gene. The CDR3 has 14 amino acids. The CDR3 loop reads CASSLEEGARGYTF. The CDR3 DNA reads TGCGCCAGCAGCTTGGAGGAGGGGGCGCGAGGCTACACCTTC.

Only a few counts were recorded for this clone. The V and J genes are TRBV7-2 and TRBJ1-2; D is unclear. CDR3 size: 16 residues. The V end was cut by 2 bases, the J end by 0 bases, with 13 bases between. The germline V gene has CDR1 SGHTA and CDR2 FQGNSA. The CDR3 protein is CASSLQVTATNYGYTF. Written as DNA, the CDR3 is TGTGCCAGCAGCTTACAAGTAACAGCCACTAACTATGGCTACACCTTC. Complete variable domain (other parts from reference TRBV7-2 and TRBJ1-2): GAGVSQSPSNKVTEKGKDVELRCDPISGHTALYWYRQSLGQGLEFLIYFQGNSAPDKSGLPSDRFSAERTGGSVSTLTIQRTQQEDSAVYLCASSLQVTATNYGYTFGSGTRLTVV.